Listed here are 15 T cell receptor beta chains from one sample, sequenced in a study of T-cell memory formation after mild COVID-19. TCRdb reanalysed the 5' RACE reads using MiXCR and keeps one entry per CDR3 protein. Among around 370,000 distinct CDR3 sequences, over 20% were seen once, and the ten largest hold under 15%. Specimen: PBMCs or a T cell subset sorted from them (not recorded which). The receptors were sampled from an adult woman who had mild COVID-19 (a few samples of this study predate the infection). Cell type and time point are not known.

The chain is built from TRBV11-2 and TRBJ2-7; no reliable D call. The CDR3 covers 12 residues. The germline CDR1 and CDR2 sequences are SGHAT and FQNNGV. Trimming pared 5 bases from V and 3 bases from J, leaving 8 bases between. CDR3 sequence (DNA): TGTGCCAGCAGCGGGATCGACTACGAGCAGTACTTC. Residues: CASSGIDYEQYF. The whole variable domain, filled in from reference TRBV11-2 and TRBJ2-7, reads EAGVAQSPRYKIIEKRQSVAFWCNPISGHATLYWYQQILGQGPKLLIQFQNNGVVDDSQLPKDRFSAERLKGVDSTLKIQPAKLEDSAVYLCASSGIDYEQYFGPGTRLTVT.

This clonotype occurred many times. The gene calls are TRBV4-1 and TRBJ1-1, with D unclear. CDR1 is MGHRA, CDR2 YSYEKL, per germline. Trimming removed 2 bases at V and 8 bases at J, with 24 bases between. This CDR3 has 17 residues. Here the CDR3 reads CASSQLTTEDSGREAFF. CDR3 in DNA: TGCGCCAGCAGCCAATTAACAACCGAAGACTCAGGACGGGAAGCTTTCTTT.

The rearrangement uses TRBV4-1 and TRBJ2-1; TRBD2 matches at 8 bases. With V trimmed by 4 bases and J by 0 bases, 14 bases remained unmatched. The CDR3 covers 19 residues. CDR1 and CDR2 (germline): MGHRA, YSYEKL. The CDR3, as DNA: TGCGCCAGCAGCCGAGACATCGTTATAGCGGGGCTCTCCTACAATGAGCAGTTCTTC. Protein sequence: CASSRDIVIAGLSYNEQFF.

This clonotype was seen a handful of times. This rearrangement joins TRBV20-1 to TRBJ2-1; 10 bases fit TRBD2. Trimming at V came to 6 bases and at J to 7 bases, leaving 3 bases not matched to a gene. The CDR3 runs 12 residues. Germline-derived CDR1 and CDR2 are DFQATT and SNEGSKA (reference sequence). CDR3 residues: CSAAGGPNEQFF. The CDR3 region has the DNA TGCAGTGCAGCGGGAGGGCCGAATGAGCAGTTCTTC.

This clonotype appeared a few times. The chain uses TRBV4-1 and TRBJ2-3; 9 bases align to TRBD1. CDR1 MGHRA and CDR2 YSYEKL come from the germline V gene. V lost 6 bases to trimming and J lost 3 bases; unmatched junction nucleotides: 10. The CDR3 is 16 amino acids. CDR3: CASSQRGQGITDTQYF. The CDR3 nucleotides read TGCGCCAGCAGTCAAAGAGGACAGGGGATAACAGATACGCAGTATTTT.

The J gene is TRBJ1-5, the V gene TRBV7-6; no reliable D call. The CDR3 is 14 amino acids. V was trimmed by 0 bases and J by 5 bases, leaving 8 bases between them. Per the germline V gene, CDR1 is SGHVS and CDR2 is FNYEAQ. The DNA of the CDR3 is TGTGCCAGCAGCTTAGCGGGAGGGTATCAGCCCCAGCATTTT. This translates into CASSLAGGYQPQHF.

Only a few counts were recorded for this clonotype. J is TRBJ2-5 and V is TRBV12-3 or TRBV12-4; perhaps D is TRBD1 or TRBD2 (5 bases each). This CDR3 has 16 residues. V shed 1 base and J shed 7 bases, with 19 bases lying between them. The CDR3, as DNA: TGTGCCAGCAGTTTAGAGGGGCATGGGACGGCGGGGACCCAGTACTTC. This translates into CASSLEGHGTAGTQYF.

The rearrangement joins TRBV18 to TRBJ2-5; no firm D call. The V end was cut by 2 bases, the J end by 2 bases, with 12 bases between. Germline-derived CDR1 and CDR2 are KGHSH and LQKENI. The CDR3 has 15 residues. The CDR3 nucleotides are TGTGCCAGCTCACCAGAAAAGGGTCGGCAAGAGACCCAGTACTTC. This encodes CASSPEKGRQETQYF.

This clonotype has only a few counts. The chain has TRBV4-3 and TRBJ2-1; possible D gene TRBD2, 7 bases. This CDR3 contains 16 residues. CDR1 LGHNA and CDR2 YSLEER come from the germline V gene. V lost 4 bases to trimming and J lost 9 bases, with 22 bases between them. The CDR3 loop is CASSRSSGTPTSEQFF. CDR3 DNA sequence: TGCGCCAGCAGCCGCAGCAGCGGGACACCCACCTCTGAGCAGTTCTTC.

This clonotype turned up a few times. This chain links TRBV20-1 with TRBJ2-7, with TRBD2 matching 9 bases. The CDR3 loop spans 16 amino acids. V dropped 3 bases and J dropped 0; count of bases not matched to a gene: 9. Germline CDR1 is DFQATT and CDR2 is SNEGSKA (reference sequence). CDR3 protein: CSASFPLAGSSYEQYF. CDR3 DNA: TGCAGTGCTAGCTTCCCCCTAGCGGGGAGCTCCTACGAGCAGTACTTC.

This clonotype has a handful of counts. The chain is built from TRBV9 and TRBJ1-1, with D perhaps matching TRBD1 (5 bases). Germline V gives CDR1 SGDLS, CDR2 YYNGEE. V was shortened by 2 bases and J by 1 base, with 12 bases between the two germline ends. The CDR3 is 15 residues long. The CDR3 sequence is CASSVGGVENTEAFF. The CDR3 region has the DNA TGTGCCAGCAGCGTCGGGGGGGTAGAGAACACTGAAGCTTTCTTT.

In this sample, this clonotype turned up many times. The chain joins TRBV9 to TRBJ2-7; 9 bases map to TRBD1. The CDR3 is made up of 13 amino acids. Germline V gives CDR1 SGDLS, CDR2 YYNGEE. The junction had 3 bases not matched to a gene; V was cut back by 7 bases and J by 1 base. The CDR3: CASADRGSYEQYF. As DNA, the CDR3 is TGTGCCAGCGCGGACAGGGGATCCTACGAGCAGTACTTC.

The V and J genes are TRBV7-9 and TRBJ2-1; TRBD2 matches at 8 bases. The CDR3 is 13 amino acids. Trimming took 9 bases from V and 5 from J; bases not matched to a gene: 6. Germline CDR1 reads SEHNR; CDR2 reads FQNEAQ (reference sequence). CDR3 region: CASNSGGNNEQFF. The CDR3 bases are TGTGCCAGTAACAGCGGGGGTAACAATGAGCAGTTCTTC.

The chain carries TRBV14 and TRBJ2-3; D call uncertain. CDR3 size: 13 residues. Germline assignment: CDR1 SGHDN and CDR2 FVKESK. V was shortened by 2 bases and J by 14 bases, with 17 bases between the two germline ends. CDR3 sequence: CASSQFKLGGRYF. CDR3 sequence (DNA): TGTGCCAGCAGCCAATTTAAACTTGGCGGTCGGTATTTT.

The table lists this clonotype with a few counts. The genes are TRBV5-1 and TRBJ2-3; D is possibly TRBD1 or TRBD2 (5 bases each). Per the germline V gene, CDR1 is SGHRS and CDR2 is YFSETQ. V lost 3 bases and J 2 bases, leaving 10 bases between the germline ends. The CDR3 sequence is 14 residues long. DNA for the CDR3: TGCGCCAGCAGCTCGGGACCCCTCACAGATACGCAGTATTTT. It translates to CASSSGPLTDTQYF. Complete variable domain (other parts from reference TRBV5-1 and TRBJ2-3): KAGVTQTPRYLIKTRGQQVTLSCSPISGHRSVSWYQQTPGQGLQFLFEYFSETQRNKGNFPGRFSGRQFSNSRSEMNVSTLELGDSALYLCASSSGPLTDTQYFGPGTRLTVL.